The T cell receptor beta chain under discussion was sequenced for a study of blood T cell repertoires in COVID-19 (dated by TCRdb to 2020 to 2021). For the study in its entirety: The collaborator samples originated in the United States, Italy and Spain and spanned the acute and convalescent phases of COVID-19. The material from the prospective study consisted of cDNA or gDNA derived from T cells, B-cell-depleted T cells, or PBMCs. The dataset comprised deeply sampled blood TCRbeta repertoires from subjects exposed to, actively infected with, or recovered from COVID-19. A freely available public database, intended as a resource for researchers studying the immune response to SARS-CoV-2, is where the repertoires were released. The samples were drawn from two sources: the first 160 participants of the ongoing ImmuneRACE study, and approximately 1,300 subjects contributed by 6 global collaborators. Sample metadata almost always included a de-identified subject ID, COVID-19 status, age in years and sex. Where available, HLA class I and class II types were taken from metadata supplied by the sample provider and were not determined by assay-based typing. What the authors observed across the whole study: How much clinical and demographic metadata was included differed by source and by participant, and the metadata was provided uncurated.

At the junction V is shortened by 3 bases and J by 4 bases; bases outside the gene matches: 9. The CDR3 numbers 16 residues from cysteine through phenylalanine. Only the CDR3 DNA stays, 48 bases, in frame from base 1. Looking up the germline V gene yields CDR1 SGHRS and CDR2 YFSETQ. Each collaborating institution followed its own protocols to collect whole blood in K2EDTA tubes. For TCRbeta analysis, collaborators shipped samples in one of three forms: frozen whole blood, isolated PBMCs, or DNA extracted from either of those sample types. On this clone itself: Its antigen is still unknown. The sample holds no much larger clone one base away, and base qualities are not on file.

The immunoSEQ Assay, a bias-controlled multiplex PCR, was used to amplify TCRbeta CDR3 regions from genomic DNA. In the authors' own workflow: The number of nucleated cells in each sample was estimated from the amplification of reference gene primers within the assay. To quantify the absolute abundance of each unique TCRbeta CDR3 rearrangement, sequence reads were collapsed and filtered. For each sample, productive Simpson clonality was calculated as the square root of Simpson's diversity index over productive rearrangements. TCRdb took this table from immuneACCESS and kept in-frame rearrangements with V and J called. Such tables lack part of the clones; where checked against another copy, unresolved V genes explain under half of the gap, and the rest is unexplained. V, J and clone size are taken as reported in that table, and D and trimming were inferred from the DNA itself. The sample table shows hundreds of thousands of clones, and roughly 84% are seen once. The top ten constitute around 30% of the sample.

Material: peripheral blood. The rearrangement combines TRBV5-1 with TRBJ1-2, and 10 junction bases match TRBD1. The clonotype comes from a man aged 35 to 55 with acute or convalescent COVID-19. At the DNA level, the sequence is TGCGCCAGCAGCTATACCTTGACAGGGGGCTCCTATGGCTACACCTTC. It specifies CASSYTLTGGSYGYTF.